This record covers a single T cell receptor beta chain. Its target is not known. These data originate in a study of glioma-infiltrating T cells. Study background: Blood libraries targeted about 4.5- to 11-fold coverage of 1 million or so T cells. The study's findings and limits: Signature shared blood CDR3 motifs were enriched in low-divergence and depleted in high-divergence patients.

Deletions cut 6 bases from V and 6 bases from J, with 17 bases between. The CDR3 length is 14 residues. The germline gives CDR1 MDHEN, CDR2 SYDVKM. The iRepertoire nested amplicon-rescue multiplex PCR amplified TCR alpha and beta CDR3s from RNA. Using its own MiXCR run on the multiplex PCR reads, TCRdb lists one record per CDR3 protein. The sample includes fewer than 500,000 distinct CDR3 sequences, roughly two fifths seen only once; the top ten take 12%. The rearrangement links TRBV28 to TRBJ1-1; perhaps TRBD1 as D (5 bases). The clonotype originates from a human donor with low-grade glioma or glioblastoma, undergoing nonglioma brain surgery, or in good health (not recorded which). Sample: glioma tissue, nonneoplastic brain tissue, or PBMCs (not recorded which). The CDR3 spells CASSSHRPGAEAFF. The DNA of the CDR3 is TGTGCCAGCAGCTCTCACAGGCCCGGGGCTGAAGCTTTCTTT. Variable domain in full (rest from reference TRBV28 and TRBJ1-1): DVKVTQSSRYLVKRTGEKVFLECVQDMDHENMFWYRQDPGLGLRLIYFSYDVKMKEKGDIPEGYSVSREKKERFSLILESASTNQTSMYLCASSSHRPGAEAFFGQGTRLTVV.